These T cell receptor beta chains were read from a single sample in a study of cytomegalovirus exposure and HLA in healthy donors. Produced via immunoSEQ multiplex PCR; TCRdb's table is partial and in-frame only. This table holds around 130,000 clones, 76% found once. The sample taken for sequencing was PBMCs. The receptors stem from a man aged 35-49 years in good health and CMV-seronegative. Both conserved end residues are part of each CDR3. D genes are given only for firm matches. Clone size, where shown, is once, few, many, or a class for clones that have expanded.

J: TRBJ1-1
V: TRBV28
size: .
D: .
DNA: TGTGCCAGCACCTTGGTTAAGGGGTTTGAAGCTTTCTTT
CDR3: CASTLVKGFEAFF

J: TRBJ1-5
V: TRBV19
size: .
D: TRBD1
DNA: TGTGCCAGTAGTCAACAATCCGACAGGGGAGAAAGCAATCAGCCCCAGCATTTT
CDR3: CASSQQSDRGESNQPQHF

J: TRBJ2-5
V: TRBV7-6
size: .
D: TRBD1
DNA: TGTGCCAGCAGCTTAACAGGGGGTTACCAAGAGACCCAGTACTTC
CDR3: CASSLTGGYQETQYF

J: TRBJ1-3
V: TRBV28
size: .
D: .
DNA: TGTGCCAGCAGTTTCAGGGGTACTGGCCCCGGCTCTGGAAACACCATATATTTT
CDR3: CASSFRGTGPGSGNTIYF

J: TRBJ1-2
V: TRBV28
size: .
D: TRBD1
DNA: TGTGCCAGCAGTCCCCATGGCCGGGACAGGACACCCTATGGCTACACCTTC
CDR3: CASSPHGRDRTPYGYTF

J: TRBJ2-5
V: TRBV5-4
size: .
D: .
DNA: TGTGCCAGCAGCGTTCCAGGGGTGGGGGAGACCCAGTACTTC
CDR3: CASSVPGVGETQYF

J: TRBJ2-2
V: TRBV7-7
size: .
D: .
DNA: TGTGCCAGCAGCTCCGAAGCGGGTACGAACACCGGGGAGCTGTTTTTT
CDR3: CASSSEAGTNTGELFF

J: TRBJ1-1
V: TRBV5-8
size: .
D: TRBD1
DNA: TGTGCCAGCAGCTGGTGGGGGACAGGGGGCAGGAACACTGAAGCTTTCTTT
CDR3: CASSWWGTGGRNTEAFF

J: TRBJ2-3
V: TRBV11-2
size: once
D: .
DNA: TGTGCCAGCAGCTTAGAGGGGGGAGTTACGCAGTATTTT
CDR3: CASSLEGGVTQYF

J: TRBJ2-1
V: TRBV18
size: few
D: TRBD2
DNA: TGTGCCAGCTCACCCGTAGCGGGGGGAATAGATGAGCAGTTCTTC
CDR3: CASSPVAGGIDEQFF

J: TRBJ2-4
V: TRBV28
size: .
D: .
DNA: TGTGCCAGCAGTTTCATCGCAGGGAACATTCAGTACTTC
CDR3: CASSFIAGNIQYF

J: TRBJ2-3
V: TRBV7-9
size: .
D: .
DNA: TGTGCCAGCCTTGGCCACCCGGCTTCGGAAGAGGCAGATACGCAGTATTTT
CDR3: CASLGHPASEEADTQYF

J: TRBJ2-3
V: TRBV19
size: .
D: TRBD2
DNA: TGTGCCAGTAGTCCGGGACTAGGGTCCGATACGCAGTATTTT
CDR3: CASSPGLGSDTQYF

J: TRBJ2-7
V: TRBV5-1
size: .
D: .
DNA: TGCGCCAGCAGCCTGGGCGGCGAGCAGTACTTC
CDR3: CASSLGGEQYF

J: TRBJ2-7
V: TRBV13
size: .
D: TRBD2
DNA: TGTGCCAGCAGCTCGAGGGGACTAGCGGGCTACGAGCAGTACTTC
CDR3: CASSSRGLAGYEQYF

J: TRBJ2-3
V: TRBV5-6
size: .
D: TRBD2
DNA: TGTGCCAGCAGCTTGGCGGACACCATAGCGGGAGGGAGCACAGATACGCAGTATTTT
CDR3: CASSLADTIAGGSTDTQYF

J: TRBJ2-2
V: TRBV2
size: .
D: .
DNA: TGTGCCAGCAACCAGGGAGGCACCGGGGAGCTGTTTTTT
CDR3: CASNQGGTGELFF

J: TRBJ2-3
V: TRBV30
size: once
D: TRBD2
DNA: TGTGCCTGGAGTAAGCGGGGGGGGACAGATACGCAGTATTTT
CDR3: CAWSKRGGTDTQYF

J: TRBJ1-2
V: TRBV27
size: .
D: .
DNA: TGTGCCAGCAGTTCCTCCCTCAGGGGCGCAGACTATGGCTACACCTTC
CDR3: CASSSSLRGADYGYTF

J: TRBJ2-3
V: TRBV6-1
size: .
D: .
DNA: TGTGCCAGCAGTGACCGTTATTGGAGTTCGCAGTATTTT
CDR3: CASSDRYWSSQYF

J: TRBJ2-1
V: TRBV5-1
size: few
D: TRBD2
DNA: TGCGCCAGCAGCTTGGCCCCCCTTTTAGCGGGGGGGCCCAGTGAGCAGTTCTTC
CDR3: CASSLAPLLAGGPSEQFF

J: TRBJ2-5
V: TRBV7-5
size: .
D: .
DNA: TGTGTCAGAAGCTTAGGCCCGGGTAAAGAGACCCAGTACTTC
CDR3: CVRSLGPGKETQYF

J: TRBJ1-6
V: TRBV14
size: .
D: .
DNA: TGTGCCAGCAGCCAGGGCCAGAAGAGCTCCTATAATTCACCCCTCCACTTT
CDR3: CASSQGQKSSYNSPLHF

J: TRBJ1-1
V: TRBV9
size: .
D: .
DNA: TGTGCCAGCAGCGTAATGGGTACTATCACTGAAGCTTTCTTT
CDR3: CASSVMGTITEAFF

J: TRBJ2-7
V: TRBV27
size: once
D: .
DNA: TGTGCCAGCAGTTTTGCAGGGGCCTACGAGCAGTACTTC
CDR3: CASSFAGAYEQYF

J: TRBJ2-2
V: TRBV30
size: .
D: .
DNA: TGTGCCTGGAGTGTATGGGCCAACACCGGGGAGCTGTTTTTT
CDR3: CAWSVWANTGELFF

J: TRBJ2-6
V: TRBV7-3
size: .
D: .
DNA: TGTGCCAGCAGCTTAGTGACAGTCTCTGGGGCCAACGTCCTGACTTTC
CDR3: CASSLVTVSGANVLTF

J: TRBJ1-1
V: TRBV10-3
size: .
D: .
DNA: TGTGCCATCAGTACCCGCGGGGTCCCTGAAGCTTTCTTT
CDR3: CAISTRGVPEAFF

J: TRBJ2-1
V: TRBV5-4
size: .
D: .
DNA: TGTGCCAGCAGCTTACTCTCGGGCAATGAGCAGTTCTTC
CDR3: CASSLLSGNEQFF

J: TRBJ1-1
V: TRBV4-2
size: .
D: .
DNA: TGTGCCAGCAGCCATCCGGAACAGGGAGTCCCTGAAGCTTTCTTT
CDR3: CASSHPEQGVPEAFF

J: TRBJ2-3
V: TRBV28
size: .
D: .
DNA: TGTGCCAGCAGTGCGACGGGAAACACAGATACGCAGTATTTT
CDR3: CASSATGNTDTQYF

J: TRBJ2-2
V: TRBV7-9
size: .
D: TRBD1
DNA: TGTGCCAGCAGCCATGGGACAGGGAACGGCGGGGAGCTGTTTTTT
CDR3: CASSHGTGNGGELFF

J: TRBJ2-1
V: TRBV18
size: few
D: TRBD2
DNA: TGTGCCAGCTCACCCGCCGGGACTAGTATCTCGAATGAGCAGTTCTTC
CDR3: CASSPAGTSISNEQFF

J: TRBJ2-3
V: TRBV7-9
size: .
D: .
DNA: TGTGCCAGCATGAGCGACGGCACAGATACGCAGTATTTT
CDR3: CASMSDGTDTQYF

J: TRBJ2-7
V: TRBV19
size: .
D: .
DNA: TGTGCCAGCAAACAGGGCAATGATCCCTACGAGCAGTACTTC
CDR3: CASKQGNDPYEQYF

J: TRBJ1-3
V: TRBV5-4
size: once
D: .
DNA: TGTGCCAGCAGCTTAGGGAGGGGGACTGGAAACACCATATATTTT
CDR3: CASSLGRGTGNTIYF

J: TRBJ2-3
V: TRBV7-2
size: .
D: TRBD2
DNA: TGTGCCAGCAGCGGGAATAGCGGGGGGTTCACAGATACGCAGTATTTT
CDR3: CASSGNSGGFTDTQYF

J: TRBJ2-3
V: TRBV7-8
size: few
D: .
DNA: TGTGCCAGCAGCTTAGCCTCGACATTATTCACAGATACGCAGTATTTT
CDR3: CASSLASTLFTDTQYF

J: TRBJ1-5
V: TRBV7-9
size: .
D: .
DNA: TGTGCCAGCAGCTTAACCTCGGGGGGCAATCAGCCCCAGCATTTT
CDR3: CASSLTSGGNQPQHF

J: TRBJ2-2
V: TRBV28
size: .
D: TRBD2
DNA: TGTGCCAGCAGTTTAGGACAGCGACTAGCGGGGGGATACACCGGGGAGCTGTTTTTT
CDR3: CASSLGQRLAGGYTGELFF

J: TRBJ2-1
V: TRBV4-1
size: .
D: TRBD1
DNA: TGCGCCGGCAGCCAAGATCCGGGGACAGGGGCTAGGGGTGAGCAGTTCTTC
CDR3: CAGSQDPGTGARGEQFF

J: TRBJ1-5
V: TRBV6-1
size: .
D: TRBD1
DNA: TGTGCCAGCAGTGAAGTTGGAATGGACAGGGGACGTGGCAATCAGCCCCAGCATTTT
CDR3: CASSEVGMDRGRGNQPQHF

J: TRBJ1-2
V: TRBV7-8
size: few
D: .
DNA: TGTGCCAGCAGCTTAGCGAGCGGGGGCCGGGGCTACACCTTC
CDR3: CASSLASGGRGYTF

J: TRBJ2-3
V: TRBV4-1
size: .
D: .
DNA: TGCGCCAGCAGCCAAAACAGAGTTCCTAGCACAGATACGCAGTATTTT
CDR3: CASSQNRVPSTDTQYF

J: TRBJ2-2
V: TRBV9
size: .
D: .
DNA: TGTGCCAGCAGCTCGTTAGTCGTAGGGGACACCGGGGAGCTGTTTTTT
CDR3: CASSSLVVGDTGELFF

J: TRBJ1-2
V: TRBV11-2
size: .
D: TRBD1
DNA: TGTGCCAGCAGCTTAGCGGACAGGGACTATGGCTACACCTTC
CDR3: CASSLADRDYGYTF

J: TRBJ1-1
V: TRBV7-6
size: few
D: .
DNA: TGTGCCAGCAGGACTATACCGACCGGGAACACTGAAGCTTTCTTT
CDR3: CASRTIPTGNTEAFF

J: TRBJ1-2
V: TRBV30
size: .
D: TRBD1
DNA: TGTGCCTGGAGTGTACCTAGACAGGGGGATGGCTACACCTTC
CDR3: CAWSVPRQGDGYTF

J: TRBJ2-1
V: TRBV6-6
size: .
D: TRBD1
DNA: TGTGCCAGCAGTGGACAGGGGCGGAATGAGCAGTTCTTC
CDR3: CASSGQGRNEQFF

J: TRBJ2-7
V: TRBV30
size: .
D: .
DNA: TGTGCCTGGAGTGTGGCAGGGTTCTACGAGCAGTACTTC
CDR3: CAWSVAGFYEQYF

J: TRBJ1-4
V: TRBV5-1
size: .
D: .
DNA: TGCGCCAGCAGCTTGGGGCAGCCGGGTGAAAAACTGTTTTTT
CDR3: CASSLGQPGEKLFF

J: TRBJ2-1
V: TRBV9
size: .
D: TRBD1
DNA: TGTGCCAGCAGCGCCCGCCTAACCCCGGACAGGTCCTACAATGAGCAGTTCTTC
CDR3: CASSARLTPDRSYNEQFF

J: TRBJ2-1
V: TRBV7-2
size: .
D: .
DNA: TGTGCCAGCAGCTTAGTTTTGATGGCTTACAATGAGCAGTTCTTC
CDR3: CASSLVLMAYNEQFF

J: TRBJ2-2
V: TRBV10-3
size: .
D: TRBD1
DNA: TGTGCCATATCGGGACAGGGGGGTACCGGGGAGCTGTTTTTT
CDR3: CAISGQGGTGELFF

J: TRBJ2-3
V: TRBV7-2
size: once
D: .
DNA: TGTGCCAGCAGCTTTAGCGTAGATACGCAGTATTTT
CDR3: CASSFSVDTQYF

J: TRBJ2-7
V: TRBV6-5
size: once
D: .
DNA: TGTGCCAGCAGTTATTTGGGGAGCTTCCCGGAGGAGCAGTACTTC
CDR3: CASSYLGSFPEEQYF

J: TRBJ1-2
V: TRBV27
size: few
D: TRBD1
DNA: TGTGCCAGCAGCTCAAGGACAGGTTTGAACTATGGCTACACCTTC
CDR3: CASSSRTGLNYGYTF

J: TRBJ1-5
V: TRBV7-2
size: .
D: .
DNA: TGTGCCAGCAGCTTAGAATCCAGGGTTATCAATCAGCCCCAGCATTTT
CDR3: CASSLESRVINQPQHF

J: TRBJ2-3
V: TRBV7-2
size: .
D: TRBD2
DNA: TGTGCCAGCAGCAAACAAGGACTAGCGGGGGGGCCTGGCACAGATACGCAGTATTTT
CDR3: CASSKQGLAGGPGTDTQYF